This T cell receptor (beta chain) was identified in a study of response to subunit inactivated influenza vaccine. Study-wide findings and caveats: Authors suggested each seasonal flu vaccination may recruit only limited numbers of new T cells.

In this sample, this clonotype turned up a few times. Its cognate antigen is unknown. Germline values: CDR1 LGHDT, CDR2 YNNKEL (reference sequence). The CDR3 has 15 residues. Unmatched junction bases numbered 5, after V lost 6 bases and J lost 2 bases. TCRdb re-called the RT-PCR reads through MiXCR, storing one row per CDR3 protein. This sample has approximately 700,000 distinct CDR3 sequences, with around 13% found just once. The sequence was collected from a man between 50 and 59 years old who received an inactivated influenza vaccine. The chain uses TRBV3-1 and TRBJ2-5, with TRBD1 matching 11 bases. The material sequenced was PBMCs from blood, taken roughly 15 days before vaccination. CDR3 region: CASRPGTGGQETQYF. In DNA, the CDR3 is TGTGCCAGCAGACCAGGGACAGGGGGACAAGAGACCCAGTACTTC.